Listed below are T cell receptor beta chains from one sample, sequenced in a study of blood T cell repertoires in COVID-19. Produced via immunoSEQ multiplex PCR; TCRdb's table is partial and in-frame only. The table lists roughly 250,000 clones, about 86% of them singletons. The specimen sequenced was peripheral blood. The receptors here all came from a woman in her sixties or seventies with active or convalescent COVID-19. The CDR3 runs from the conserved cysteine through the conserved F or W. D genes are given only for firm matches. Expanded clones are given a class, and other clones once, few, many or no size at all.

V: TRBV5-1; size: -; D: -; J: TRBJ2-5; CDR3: CASSPLSVSSETQYF; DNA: TGCGCCAGCAGCCCGCTTAGTGTGAGTTCAGAGACCCAGTACTTC
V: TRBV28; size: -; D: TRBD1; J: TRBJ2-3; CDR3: CASKPTGTGGFATDTQYF; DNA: TGTGCCAGCAAACCTACCGGGACAGGGGGTTTCGCCACAGATACGCAGTATTTT
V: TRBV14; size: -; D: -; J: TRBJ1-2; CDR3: CASSQARGPGGYTF; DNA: TGTGCCAGCAGCCAAGCTCGGGGTCCCGGGGGCTACACCTTC
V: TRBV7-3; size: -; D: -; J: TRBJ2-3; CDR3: CASSPSVTDTQYF; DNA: TGTGCCAGCAGCCCGAGCGTCACAGATACGCAGTATTTT
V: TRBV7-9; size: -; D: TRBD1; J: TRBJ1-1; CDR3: CASSSDRVNTEAFF; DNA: TGTGCCAGCAGCTCGGACAGGGTGAACACTGAAGCTTTCTTT
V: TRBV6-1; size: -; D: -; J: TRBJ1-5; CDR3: CASSVSRGNSNQPQHF; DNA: TGTGCCAGCAGTGTATCCAGGGGAAATAGCAATCAGCCCCAGCATTTT
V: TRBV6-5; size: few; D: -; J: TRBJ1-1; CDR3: CASSYSSRGFTEAFF; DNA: TGTGCCAGCAGTTACTCGAGCAGGGGATTCACTGAAGCTTTCTTT
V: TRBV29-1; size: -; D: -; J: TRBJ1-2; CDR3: CSVGELYGYTF; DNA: TGCAGCGTTGGGGAGCTCTATGGCTACACCTTC
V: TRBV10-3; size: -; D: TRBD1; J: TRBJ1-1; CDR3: CAISPDRASTEAFF; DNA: TGTGCCATCAGTCCGGACAGGGCCAGCACTGAAGCTTTCTTT
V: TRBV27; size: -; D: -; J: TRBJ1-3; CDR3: CASSSGGSGNTIYF; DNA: TGTGCCAGCAGTTCAGGTGGCTCTGGAAACACCATATATTTT
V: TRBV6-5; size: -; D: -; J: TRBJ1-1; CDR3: CASRFPGHGEAFF; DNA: TGTGCCAGCAGGTTTCCGGGACACGGAGAAGCTTTCTTT
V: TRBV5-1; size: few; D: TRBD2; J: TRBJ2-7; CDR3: CASSLAGEYEQYF; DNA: TGCGCCAGCAGTCTAGCGGGGGAGTACGAGCAGTACTTC
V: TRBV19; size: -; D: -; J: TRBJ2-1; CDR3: CASSRNQGGDEQFF; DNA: TGTGCCAGTAGCCGAAACCAGGGTGGCGATGAGCAGTTCTTC
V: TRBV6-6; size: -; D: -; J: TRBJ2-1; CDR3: CASSSFRDEQFF; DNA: TGTGCCAGCAGTTCCTTTCGGGATGAGCAGTTCTTC
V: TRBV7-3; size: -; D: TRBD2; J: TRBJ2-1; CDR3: CASSYGGANEQFF; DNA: TGTGCCAGCAGCTACGGGGGGGCAAATGAGCAGTTCTTC
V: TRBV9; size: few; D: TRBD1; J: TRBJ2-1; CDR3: CASSVRTGPNEQFF; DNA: TGTGCCAGCAGCGTAAGGACAGGGCCTAATGAGCAGTTCTTC
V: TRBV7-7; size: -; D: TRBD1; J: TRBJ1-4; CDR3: CASSLGGQGAEKLFF; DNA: TGTGCCAGCAGCTTAGGGGGACAGGGGGCTGAAAAACTGTTTTTT
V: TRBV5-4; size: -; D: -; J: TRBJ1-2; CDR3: CASSPQRGQWGYGYTF; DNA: TGTGCCAGCAGCCCCCAAAGGGGTCAGTGGGGCTATGGCTACACCTTC
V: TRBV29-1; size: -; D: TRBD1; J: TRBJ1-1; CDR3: CSYDRVGEAFF; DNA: TGCAGCTATGACAGGGTGGGAGAAGCTTTCTTT
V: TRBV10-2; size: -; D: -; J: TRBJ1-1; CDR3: CGCSSGSRDTEAFF; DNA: TGCGGGTGTAGCAGTGGTAGCAGGGATACTGAAGCTTTCTTT
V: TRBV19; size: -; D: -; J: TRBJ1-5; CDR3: CASSPGSQLPQHF; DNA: TGTGCCAGTAGTCCAGGGTCTCAGCTGCCCCAGCATTTT
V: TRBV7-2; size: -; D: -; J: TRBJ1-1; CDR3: CASSSGHQDVAFF; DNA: TGTGCCAGCAGCTCGGGACACCAGGATGTGGCTTTCTTT
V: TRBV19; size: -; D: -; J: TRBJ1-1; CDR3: CASSDDSRNTEAFF; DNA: TGTGCCAGTAGTGACGACAGCAGGAACACTGAAGCTTTCTTT
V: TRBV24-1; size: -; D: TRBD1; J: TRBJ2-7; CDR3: CATRPGTGECEQYF; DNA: TGTGCCACCAGGCCCGGGACAGGGGAATGCGAGCAGTACTTC
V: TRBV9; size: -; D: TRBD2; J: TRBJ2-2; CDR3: CASSVVAGGPQLFF; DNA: TGTGCCAGCAGCGTAGTTGCGGGGGGGCCGCAGCTGTTTTTT
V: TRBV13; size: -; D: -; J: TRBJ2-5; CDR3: CASSTTHSYQETQYF; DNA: TGTGCCAGCAGCACCACCCATAGCTACCAAGAGACCCAGTACTTC
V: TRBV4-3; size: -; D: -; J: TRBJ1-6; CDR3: CASSRGAGPLAPLHF; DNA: TGCGCCAGCAGCCGAGGTGCGGGGCCCTTGGCCCCCCTCCACTTT
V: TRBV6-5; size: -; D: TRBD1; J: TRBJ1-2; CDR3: CASSTGTGTNYGYTF; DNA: TGTGCCAGCAGTACAGGGACAGGAACCAACTATGGCTACACCTTC
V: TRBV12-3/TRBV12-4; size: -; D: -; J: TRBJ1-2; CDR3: CASSLDRYGYTF; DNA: TGTGCCAGCAGCTTGGACAGATATGGCTACACCTTC
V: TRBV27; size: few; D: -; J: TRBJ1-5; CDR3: CASRLGANPSNQPQHF; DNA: TGTGCCAGCCGATTAGGGGCCAACCCGAGCAATCAGCCCCAGCATTTT
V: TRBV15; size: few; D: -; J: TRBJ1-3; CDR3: CATSRRGVWPSGNTIYF; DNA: TGTGCCACCAGCAGACGGGGAGTTTGGCCCTCTGGAAACACCATATATTTT
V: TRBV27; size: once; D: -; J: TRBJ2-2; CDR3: CASIGPGGTGELFF; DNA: TGTGCCAGCATTGGGCCCGGGGGCACCGGGGAGCTGTTTTTT
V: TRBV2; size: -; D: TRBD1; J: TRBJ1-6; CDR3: CASSAPRGNNSPLHF; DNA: TGTGCCAGCAGTGCCCCCAGGGGGAATAATTCACCCCTCCACTTT
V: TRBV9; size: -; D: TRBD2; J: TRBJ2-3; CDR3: CASSGSGLAGTDTQYF; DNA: TGTGCCAGCAGCGGCTCGGGACTAGCGGGCACAGATACGCAGTATTTT
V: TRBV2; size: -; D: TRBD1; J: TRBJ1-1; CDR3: CASSPDREDTEAFF; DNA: TGTGCCAGCAGCCCGGACAGGGAGGACACTGAAGCTTTCTTT
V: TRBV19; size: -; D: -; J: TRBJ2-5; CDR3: CASSLGRGLGETQYF; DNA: TGTGCCAGTAGCCTGGGCAGGGGATTGGGGGAGACCCAGTACTTC
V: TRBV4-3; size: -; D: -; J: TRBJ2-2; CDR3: CASSPTSLTGNPGELFF; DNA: TGCGCCAGCAGCCCTACATCACTAACAGGGAACCCCGGGGAGCTGTTTTTT
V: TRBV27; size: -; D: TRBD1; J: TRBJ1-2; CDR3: CASSLSGTGANYGYTF; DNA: TGTGCCAGCAGTTTATCGGGGACAGGCGCTAACTATGGCTACACCTTC
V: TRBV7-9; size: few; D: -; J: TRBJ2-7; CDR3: CASSGGPYEQYF; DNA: TGTGCCAGCAGCGGTGGGCCCTACGAGCAGTACTTC
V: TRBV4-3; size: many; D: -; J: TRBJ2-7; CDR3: CASSQEPRVIYEQYF; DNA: TGCGCCAGCAGCCAAGAACCCCGGGTAATCTACGAGCAGTACTTC